The clone carrying this TCR beta chain was seen a single time. The antigen is not known. This sample includes further DNA sequences coding for the same CDR3. The V end was cut by 1 base, the J end by 0 bases, with 6 bases between. CDR1 and CDR2 from the germline V gene are SQVTM and ANQGSEA. CDR3 length: 13 amino acids. Isolated RNA was reverse transcribed into cDNA used as the sequencing template. The assay was immunoSEQ multiplex PCR, and TCRdb's table has in-frame clones only and misses some. The sample carries over 150,000 clones, roughly 59% recorded once. This record belongs to a study of CD8+ T cells in alopecia areata. Study observations and caveats: Sequencing of scalp samples also captures resident alphabeta T cells of normal skin.

The sample in question was CD4+ T cells sorted from blood, obtained at week 0. J is TRBJ1-1 and V is TRBV29-1; D gene uncertain. The source is a human donor with alopecia areata. DNA for the CDR3: TGCAGCGTTGAAGGGCGCTTGAACACTGAAGCTTTCTTT. Translating gives CSVEGRLNTEAFF.